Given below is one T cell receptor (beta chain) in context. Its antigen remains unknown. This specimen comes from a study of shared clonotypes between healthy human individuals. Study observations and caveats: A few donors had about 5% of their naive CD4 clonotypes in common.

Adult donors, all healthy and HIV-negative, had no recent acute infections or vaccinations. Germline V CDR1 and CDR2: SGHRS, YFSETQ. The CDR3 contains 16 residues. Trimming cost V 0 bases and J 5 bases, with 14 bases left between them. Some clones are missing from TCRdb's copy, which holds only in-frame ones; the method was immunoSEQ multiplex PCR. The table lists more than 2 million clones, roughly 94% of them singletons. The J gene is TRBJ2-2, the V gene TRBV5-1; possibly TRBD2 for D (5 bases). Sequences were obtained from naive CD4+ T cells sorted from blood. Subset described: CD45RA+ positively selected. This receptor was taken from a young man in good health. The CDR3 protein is CASSLGSAGGTGELFF. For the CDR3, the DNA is TGCGCCAGCAGCTTGGGTAGCGCCGGCGGGACCGGGGAGCTGTTTTTT.